Below are 19 T cell receptor beta chains sequenced from a single sample in a study of CD8 T cells in Susac syndrome (dated by TCRdb to about 2019). The receptor library was made with the immunoSEQ multiplex PCR assay. RNA was extracted using the RNeasy kit, and roughly 0.5 to 1 microgram was reverse transcribed with random hexamers. The raw public data were reprocessed by TCRdb itself: fastp quality trimming at Q25, MiXCR clonotype calling, in-frame beta chains only. Identical CDR3 proteins give one entry, which carries the most common genes and DNA. The sample data list 130,000 or so distinct CDR3 sequences, and roughly 94% of these were observed just once. About 0.27% of the sample rests with the top ten. The source material was CD8+ T cells from PBMCs. The source of these receptors is a human donor with Susac syndrome.

This chain links TRBV5-1 with TRBJ2-3; no firm D call. Trimming pared 3 bases from V and 1 base from J, leaving 9 bases between. Germline CDR1 SGHRS, CDR2 YFSETQ. CDR3 length: 14 residues. The CDR3 reads CASSYLYGTDTQYF. In DNA, the CDR3 is TGCGCCAGCAGCTACCTCTATGGCACAGATACGCAGTATTTT.

This chain uses TRBV29-1 with TRBJ2-5; 7 nucleotides align to TRBD1. The germline V gene has CDR1 SQVTM and CDR2 ANQGSEA. The CDR3 runs 11 residues. The chain's CDR3 is CSMTGSETQYF. In DNA, the CDR3 is TGCAGTATGACAGGGTCAGAGACCCAGTACTTC.

This rearrangement joins TRBV4-1 to TRBJ2-5; 8 bases line up with TRBD2. CDR3 size: 15 residues. V gave up 0 bases and J gave up 5 bases; unmatched junction bases: 5. CDR1 and CDR2 from the germline V gene are MGHRA and YSYEKL. In DNA form, the CDR3 reads TGCGCCAGCAGCCAAGACCAGGGACTAGTGGAGACCCAGTACTTC. Residues: CASSQDQGLVETQYF.

The gene calls are TRBV5-1 and TRBJ2-1; TRBD2 matches at 12 bases. The length of the CDR3 is 16 residues. Per germline, CDR1 SGHRS and CDR2 YFSETQ. V lost 3 bases to trimming and J lost 5 bases; unmatched junction nucleotides: 6. DNA for the CDR3: TGCGCCAGCAGCTCATACGGGACTAGCGGGCACAATGAGCAGTTCTTC. This encodes CASSSYGTSGHNEQFF.

The V gene is TRBV9, the J gene TRBJ2-1, with a tentative D call TRBD2 (5 bases). V was clipped by 4 bases and J by 10 bases, with 12 bases between them. The CDR3 spans 12 residues. Germline V gives CDR1 SGDLS, CDR2 YYNGEE. The CDR3 region has the DNA TGTGCCAGCAGCTTTATAGGAGGAGAGCAGTTCTTC. Protein sequence: CASSFIGGEQFF.

This chain connects TRBV12-3 or TRBV12-4 to TRBJ2-1, with D perhaps matching TRBD1 (5 bases). V lost 1 base, J lost 3 bases, and 10 bases lay in between. The CDR3 is 15 amino acids. CDR3 loop: CASSLGGAFYNEQFF. Here the CDR3 DNA reads TGTGCCAGCAGTTTAGGTGGGGCCTTCTACAATGAGCAGTTCTTC.

The chain combines TRBV4-1 with TRBJ2-5; either TRBD1 or TRBD2 may supply D (5 bases each). The CDR3 has 15 residues. Germline CDR1 reads MGHRA; CDR2 reads YSYEKL. The V end was cut by 0 bases, the J end by 5 bases, with 13 bases between. This chain's CDR3 is CASSQDPGPEETQYF. CDR3 bases: TGCGCCAGCAGCCAAGATCCGGGACCGGAGGAGACCCAGTACTTC.

This sequence joins TRBV19 and TRBJ1-2; tentative D call: TRBD1 (5 bases). Germline V lookup: CDR1 LNHDA, CDR2 SQIVND (reference sequence). This CDR3 comprises 14 residues. Trimming left V 5 bases short and J 10 bases short, with 20 bases between. CDR3 bases: TGTGCCAGTAGTTTCGGGACCGCCTTGGCATCCTACACCTTC. Amino acids: CASSFGTALASYTF.

V usage is TRBV12-3 or TRBV12-4 and J usage is TRBJ2-5; TRBD2 agrees at 8 bases. The junction had 13 bases not matched to a gene; V was cut back by 1 base and J by 0 bases. This CDR3 is built from 19 residues. CDR3 coding DNA: TGTGCCAGCAGTTTAGTAATAGCGGGGCGGCGATCAAACCAAGAGACCCAGTACTTC. Its translation: CASSLVIAGRRSNQETQYF.

This rearrangement joins TRBV10-3 to TRBJ1-2, with D tentatively TRBD1 (5 bases). The V and J ends lost 8 bases and 2 bases respectively, with 9 bases between them. Germline-derived CDR1 and CDR2 are ENHRY and SYGVKD. The CDR3 length is 12 residues. The CDR3 nucleotides are TGTGCCATCTGGGACGGAAACTATGGCTACACCTTC. As protein: CAIWDGNYGYTF.

V and J are TRBV30 and TRBJ2-7; tentatively, D is TRBD2 (6 bases). Germline V gene lookup returns CDR1 GTSNPN and CDR2 SVGIG (reference sequence). The V and J ends lost 3 bases and 2 bases respectively, with 20 bases between them. This CDR3 spans 16 amino acids. CDR3 nucleotide sequence: TGTGCCTGGAGCCCCCGAATTGGAGGGAAAACCTACGAGCAGTACTTC. Translating gives CAWSPRIGGKTYEQYF.

This clonotype occurred once. This chain links TRBV27 with TRBJ2-7; D might be TRBD2 (6 bases). Trimming pared 3 bases from V and 3 bases from J, leaving 9 bases between. This CDR3 is 13 amino acids long. Germline CDR1 and CDR2: MNHEY and SMNVEV (reference sequence). The CDR3 bases are TGTGCCAGCAGTTTTGGGGGGAACTACGAGCAGTACTTC. Translated, it gives CASSFGGNYEQYF.

The chain links TRBV2 to TRBJ1-2; 7 bases agree with TRBD1. With 3 bases clipped from V and 1 base from J, the junction kept 8 bases outside the gene matches. The V gene's germline CDR1 is SNHLY and CDR2 FYNNEI. This CDR3 is 16 amino acids long. The CDR3, as DNA: TGTGCCAGCAGTGATCTGGTTAGGGACAGTAACTATGGCTACACCTTC. Translating it yields CASSDLVRDSNYGYTF.

The chain couples TRBV4-2 to TRBJ2-5; the D gene is possibly TRBD1 (6 bases). The CDR3 has 14 amino acids. V was cut by 8 bases and J by 2 bases, with 15 bases left in between. Germline CDR1 reads LGHNA; CDR2 reads YNFKEQ. CDR3 in amino acids: CASSSKGEQETQYF. In DNA form, the CDR3 reads TGTGCCAGCTCCTCGAAGGGGGAACAAGAGACCCAGTACTTC.

This chain connects TRBV6-2 or TRBV6-3 to TRBJ1-1; D unresolved. V shed 9 bases and J shed 5 bases, with 22 bases lying between them. This CDR3 has 15 residues. Germline CDR1 reads MNHEY; CDR2 reads SVGEGT. The DNA for the CDR3 is TGTGCCAGTTGGCGTTCCGGGGAAAGAAGGACTGAAGCTTTCTTT. Its protein is CASWRSGERRTEAFF.

The chain has TRBV25-1 and TRBJ1-6, with D possibly matching TRBD1 (6 bases). CDR3 length: 15 residues. Germline CDR1 MGHDK, CDR2 SYGVNS. Trimming stripped 6 bases from V and 6 bases from J, with 15 bases between. The CDR3 region is CASRDPKGGNSPLHF. The CDR3, as DNA: TGTGCCAGCAGAGACCCCAAAGGGGGTAATTCACCCCTCCACTTT.

The chain joins TRBV29-1 to TRBJ2-1; 10 bases are shared with TRBD2. Germline CDR1 and CDR2: SQVTM and ANQGSEA. The length of the CDR3 is 15 residues. The junction had 8 bases not matched to a gene; V was cut back by 2 bases and J by 7 bases. Here the CDR3 reads CSVEKRGGRRNEQFF. In DNA, the CDR3 is TGCAGCGTTGAAAAGCGGGGGGGCCGGAGGAATGAGCAGTTCTTC.

In nucleotides, the CDR3 is TGTGCCAGCTGGGGGGGGACGCTCACCTACGAGCAGTACTTC. Translating gives CASWGGTLTYEQYF. The chain is built from TRBV9 and TRBJ2-7, with 7 bases fitting TRBD2. The CDR3 is made up of 14 amino acids. Unmatched junction bases numbered 9, after V lost 7 bases and J lost 2 bases. Germline V lookup: CDR1 SGDLS, CDR2 YYNGEE.

This chain joins TRBV7-2 and TRBJ2-7, with D uncertain. This CDR3 contains 14 residues. V gave up 2 bases and J gave up 0 bases, with 8 bases separating them. Germline lookup yields CDR1 SGHTA and CDR2 FQGNSA. The CDR3 DNA follows: TGTGCCAGCAGCTTATTACCGGGCTCCTACGAGCAGTACTTC. Translated, it gives CASSLLPGSYEQYF.